The 10 T cell receptor beta chains below come from one sample, sequenced in a study of blood T cell repertoires in COVID-19. Clones were read by immunoSEQ multiplex PCR, and TCRdb kept only the in-frame ones, dropping some. The sample shows 200,000 to 250,000 clones, roughly 82% of them seen only once. Sequenced: peripheral blood. All receptors derive from a woman between 65 and 79 years old with acute or convalescent COVID-19.

CDR3 coding DNA: TGCAGCGTTGTGGTGACAGGGACCGGCTACACCTTC. This gives the protein CSVVVTGTGYTF. The genes are TRBV29-1 and TRBJ1-2, with 7 nucleotides matching TRBD1. From germline, CDR1 is SQVTM and CDR2 ANQGSEA. The V gene end was trimmed by 4 bases and the J gene end by 8 bases; junction bases not matched to a gene: 7. This CDR3 has 12 amino acids.

The chain carries TRBV19 and TRBJ1-5; 11 positions match TRBD1. Germline-derived CDR1 and CDR2 are LNHDA and SQIVND (reference sequence). After removal of 7 bases from V and 0 bases from J, the junction contained 8 bases not matched to a gene. The CDR3 runs 17 residues. This CDR3 is CASKTGTGGISNQPQHF. The DNA for the CDR3 is TGTGCCAGTAAAACCGGGACAGGGGGAATTAGCAATCAGCCCCAGCATTTT.

This chain connects TRBV4-2 to TRBJ1-5, with 11 bases matching TRBD1. J was trimmed by 8 bases and V by 0 bases; bases with no gene match: 6. The CDR3 is 16 residues long. The germline CDR1 and CDR2 sequences are LGHNA and YNFKEQ. The CDR3 DNA is TGTGCCAGCAGCCAAGAAGGGACAGGGGGATCGGAGCCCCAGCATTTT. Translating it yields CASSQEGTGGSEPQHF.

This chain links TRBV3-1 (or the pseudogene TRBV3-2) with TRBJ1-2; D may be TRBD1 (5 bases). Trimming took off 3 bases at V and 7 bases at J, with 18 bases between the two ends. Germline-derived CDR1 and CDR2 are LGHDT and YNNKEL (reference sequence). There are 15 residues in the CDR3. The CDR3 region has the DNA TGTGCCAGCAGCCAGTTCGAGGGCGGGGGTGCTGGCTACACCTTC. Translation gives CASSQFEGGGAGYTF.

The rearrangement links TRBV11-2 to TRBJ2-7; 10 bases are shared with TRBD1. From germline, CDR1 is SGHAT and CDR2 FQNNGV. The CDR3 totals 17 residues. The junction had 10 bases not matched to a gene; V was cut back by 1 base and J by 4 bases. DNA for the CDR3: TGTGCCAGCAGCTTAGGGATTGGCGGGACAGGGGTATACGAGCAGTACTTC. Its protein product is CASSLGIGGTGVYEQYF.

A single count supports this clone. The chain links TRBV18 to TRBJ1-2, with 7 positions matching TRBD1. The ends lost 3 bases at V and 3 bases at J; junction bases unmatched: 4. This CDR3 has 14 amino acids. CDR1 is KGHSH, CDR2 LQKENI, per germline. CDR3 protein: CASSPTGFDYGYTF. CDR3 coding DNA: TGTGCCAGCTCACCGACAGGGTTTGACTATGGCTACACCTTC.

The chain's CDR3 is CASSLLGTGANYGYTF. In DNA, the CDR3 is TGTGCCAGCAGCCTCCTTGGGACAGGAGCTAACTATGGCTACACCTTC. V usage is TRBV4-2 and J usage is TRBJ1-2, with TRBD1 identical over 8 bases. J lost 0 bases, V lost 4 bases, and 7 bases had no gene match. The CDR3 extends over 16 amino acids. Germline loops: CDR1 LGHNA, CDR2 YNFKEQ.

The chain joins TRBV5-4 to TRBJ2-5; 8 bases align to TRBD2. The V segment lost 0 bases and the J segment 2 bases; nucleotides outside the gene matches: 3. CDR1 and CDR2 (germline): SGHNT, YYREEE (reference sequence). This CDR3 has 15 residues. This CDR3 reads CASSLASGPQETQYF. The CDR3 DNA follows: TGTGCCAGCAGCTTGGCTAGCGGGCCACAAGAGACCCAGTACTTC.

This clone was seen once. The gene calls are TRBV7-2 and TRBJ1-1, with a possible D match to TRBD1 (6 bases). Germline assignment: CDR1 SGHTA and CDR2 FQGNSA. This CDR3 spans 14 amino acids. V lost 4 bases to trimming and J lost 0 bases, with 9 bases between them. DNA for the CDR3: TGTGCCAGCAGCTCACAGGGCATGAACACTGAAGCTTTCTTT. This sequence encodes CASSSQGMNTEAFF.

As regards this clone: Different DNA sequences within this sample yield the same CDR3. The chain has TRBV5-1 and TRBJ1-1; 9 bases align to TRBD1. J gave up 5 bases and V 4 bases, and 6 bases lay outside the gene matches. Germline V gene sequence: CDR1 SGHRS, CDR2 YFSETQ. The length of the CDR3 is 14 residues. This CDR3 reads CASSLGGTGTEAFF. The CDR3 nucleotides are TGCGCCAGCAGCCTCGGGGGGACAGGGACTGAAGCTTTCTTT. Supplemented by reference TRBV5-1 and TRBJ1-1, the full variable domain reads KAGVTQTPRYLIKTRGQQVTLSCSPISGHRSVSWYQQTPGQGLQFLFEYFSETQRNKGNFPGRFSGRQFSNSRSEMNVSTLELGDSALYLCASSLGGTGTEAFFGQGTRLTVV.